This TCR beta chain was recovered during a study of PD-L1 blockade in urothelial cancer. The ends lost 6 bases at V and 1 base at J; junction bases unmatched: 6. Per germline, CDR1 MDHEN and CDR2 SYDVKM. This CDR3 has 17 residues. Sequencing was performed with immunoSEQ multiplex PCR; in TCRdb, only in-frame clones are kept and a portion is missing. This sample carries 30,000 to 40,000 clones, approximately 86% of them seen once, and the ten largest clones take approximately 16%. This clone was counted only a few times. Specified time point: pretreatment peripheral blood. The chain couples TRBV28 to TRBJ2-6; 10 bases are shared with TRBD1. The origin of this receptor is a man older than 75 with urothelial cancer. The specimen comprised PBMCs, sampled around atezolizumab (anti-PD-L1) treatment. CDR3 sequence reads: CASRGTGDHSGANVLTF. The CDR3 nucleotides read TGTGCCAGCAGGGGGACAGGGGACCATTCTGGGGCCAACGTCCTGACTTTC.